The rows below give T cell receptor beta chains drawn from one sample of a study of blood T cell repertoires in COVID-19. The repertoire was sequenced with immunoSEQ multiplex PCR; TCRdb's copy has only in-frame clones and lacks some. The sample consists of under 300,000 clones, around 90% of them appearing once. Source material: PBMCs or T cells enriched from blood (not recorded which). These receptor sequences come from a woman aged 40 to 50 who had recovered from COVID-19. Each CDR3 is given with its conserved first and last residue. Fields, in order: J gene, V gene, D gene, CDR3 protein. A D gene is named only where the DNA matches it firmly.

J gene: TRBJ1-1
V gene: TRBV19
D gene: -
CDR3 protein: CASSIPAHRGMNTEAFF

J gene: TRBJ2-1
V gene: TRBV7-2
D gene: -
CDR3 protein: CASSSGTGNRPFF

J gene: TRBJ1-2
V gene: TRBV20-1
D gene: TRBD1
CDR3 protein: CSASLGRQGNTF

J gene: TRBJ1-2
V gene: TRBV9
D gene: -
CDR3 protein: CASSPQHGTLYYGYTF

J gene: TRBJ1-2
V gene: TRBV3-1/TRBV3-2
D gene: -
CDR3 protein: CASSPWTANYGYTF

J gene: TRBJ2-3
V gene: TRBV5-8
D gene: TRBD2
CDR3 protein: CASSSGLAGGATDTQYF

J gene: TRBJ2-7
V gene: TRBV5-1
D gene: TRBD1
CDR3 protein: CASSFPGQGSNEQYF

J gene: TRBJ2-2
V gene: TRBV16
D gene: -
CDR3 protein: CASSQGQPNTGELFF

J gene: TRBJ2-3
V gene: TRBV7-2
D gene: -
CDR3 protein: CASSLGSGPFTDTQYF

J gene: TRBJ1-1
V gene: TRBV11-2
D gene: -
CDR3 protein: CASSFDSNTEAFF

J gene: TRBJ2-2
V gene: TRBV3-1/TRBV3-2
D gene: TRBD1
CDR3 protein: CASSRQGGTGELFF

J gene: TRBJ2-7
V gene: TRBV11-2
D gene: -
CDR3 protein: CASSLEMAVREQYF

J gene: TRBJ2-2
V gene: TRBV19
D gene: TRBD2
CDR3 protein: CASTGLAANTGELFF

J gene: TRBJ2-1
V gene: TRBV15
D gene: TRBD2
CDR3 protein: CATSRDAGEGYNEQFF

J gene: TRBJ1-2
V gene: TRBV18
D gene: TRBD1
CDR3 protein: CASSPPRWTGLTF

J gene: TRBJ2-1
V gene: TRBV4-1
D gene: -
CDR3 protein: CASSQVRLVQYNEQFF

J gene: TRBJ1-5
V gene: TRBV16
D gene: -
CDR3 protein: CASSQLLGQPQHF

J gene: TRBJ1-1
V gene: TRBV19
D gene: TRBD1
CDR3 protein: CASGRTGNTEAFF

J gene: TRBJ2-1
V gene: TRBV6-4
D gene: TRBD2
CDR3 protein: CASSWREGNEQFF

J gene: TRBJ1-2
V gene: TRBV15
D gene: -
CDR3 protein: CATSSEPGGRPILYGYTF

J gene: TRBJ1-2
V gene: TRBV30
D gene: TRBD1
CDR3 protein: CAWSGDSRSYTF

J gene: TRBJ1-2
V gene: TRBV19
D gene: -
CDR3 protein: CASSIPSGDNYGYTF